The T cell receptor (beta chain) described here comes from a study of T cell repertoires in cytomegalovirus infection (dated by TCRdb to the late 2010s). About the full investigation: The peptide stimulations were aimed at well-studied HLA-B-restricted epitopes as well as recently identified HLA-C-restricted CMV epitopes, whose presentation resists viral immunomodulation. The HLA type of each donor mattered for the analysis, because public TCR beta signatures pointed to carriage of CMV infection along with the matching HLA type. Overall study results and their limits: The ex vivo response was dominated by HLA-C-restricted CMV-specific TCR beta clonotypes, and the single most frequent clonotype in two of eight donors was supplied by these HLA-C-restricted clonotypes. In both this cohort and an independent roughly 330-donor cohort, the cumulative frequency of public TCR beta family members distinguished carriers of CMV infection plus the relevant HLA type.

Note on this clonotype: This clone's antigen is unknown. No base qualities exist here, and no much larger clone lies one base off it.

Interpreted using the paper, the treatment or condition label stands for: in vitro stimulation with specific CMV peptide epitopes to enrich CMV-specific T cells. Sequencing relied on an Illumina HiSeq 1500. TCRdb took the public reads, trimmed them with fastp at Q25, ran MiXCR for clone calling and kept in-frame beta chains. Entries are consolidated by CDR3 protein sequence, retaining the most common genes and DNA. The sample table contains approximately 220,000 distinct CDR3 sequences; only one count was recorded for 35% to 40% of them. The ten largest account for roughly three fifths of the sample. The CDR3 goes from the cysteine to the phenylalanine over 17 residues. Only the CDR3 DNA is retained, 51 bases long and in frame from the first base. Sequences SGHTA (CDR1) and FQGTGA (CDR2) are obtained from the germline V gene. Trimming removed 5 bases from V and 5 bases from J; the gene matches leave 9 bases unexplained.

The receptor chain draws on TRBV7-3 and TRBJ2-1, and TRBD2 aligns with 13 junction nucleotides. The clonotype was recovered from a human donor in good health (CMV status not recorded). Some clones in this sample may be carry-over from other donors' samples. The sequencing here drew on CD8+ T cells from cultured PBMCs, taken from culture after CMV antigen stimulation. The sequenced DNA is TGTGCCAGCAGCCCGGACGGGACTAGCGGGGAAGACAATGAGCAGTTCTTC. The encoded protein is CASSPDGTSGEDNEQFF.